One sample yielded the 22 T cell receptor beta chains listed below, sequenced in a study of T-cell reconstitution after alpha-beta-depleted transplantation in children. Preparation of the TCRbeta library was carried out with unique molecular identifiers. TCRdb itself ran the PCR reads through MiXCR, one entry per CDR3 protein. The sample lists 70,000 or so distinct CDR3 sequences, approximately 11% seen once, with roughly 13% in the top ten. The specimen comprised PBMCs, sampled before TCRalphabeta/CD19-depleted stem cell transplant. These receptors were obtained from a boy younger than 18 with acute myeloid leukemia, due to receive a stem cell transplant.

This clonotype was observed at least ten times. J is TRBJ1-1 and V is TRBV5-1; D is unresolved. CDR1 is SGHRS and CDR2 is YFSETQ in the germline V gene. This CDR3 has 14 amino acids. Trimming shortened V by 2 bases and J by 5 bases, and 13 bases separated the two germline ends. In DNA, the CDR3 is TGCGCCAGCAGCTTAAGGACGTCGAAGACTGAAGCTTTCTTT. Translating gives CASSLRTSKTEAFF.

The V call is TRBV4-2, the J call TRBJ2-3, with unresolved D. CDR1 LGHNA and CDR2 YNFKEQ come from the germline V gene. The CDR3 length is 17 residues. Trimming pared 0 bases from V and 2 bases from J, leaving 15 bases between. The CDR3 DNA reads TGTGCCAGCAGCCAAGAAGAAGGAATAGACATCACAGATACGCAGTATTTT. Translating gives CASSQEEGIDITDTQYF.

The sample holds many counts of this clonotype. J is TRBJ2-7 and V is TRBV29-1; 11 bases align to TRBD2. Germline CDR1 and CDR2: SQVTM and ANQGSEA. V lost 7 bases and J lost 7; bases outside the gene matches: 9. The CDR3 has 13 amino acids. The CDR3 protein is CSASGLAEGEQYF. As DNA, the CDR3 is TGCAGCGCCTCGGGACTAGCGGAGGGGGAGCAGTACTTC.

The table lists this clonotype with a few counts. With a much larger clone just one base away, this may be a read error. The CDR3 loop reads CASSFTGLEEAQYF. The CDR3, as DNA: TGTGCCAGCAGTTTCACGGGTTTGGAAGAGGCCCAGTACTTC. The V call is TRBV12-3 or TRBV12-4, the J call TRBJ2-5; D unclear. This CDR3 spans 14 amino acids.

This clonotype occurred many times. The rearrangement links TRBV6-5 to TRBJ2-2; 10 nucleotides line up with TRBD1. Germline CDR1 is MNHEY and CDR2 is SVGAGI. V lost 4 bases and J lost 4; bases outside the gene matches: 3. The CDR3 totals 15 residues. The CDR3 loop reads CASSSTGGGTGELFF. CDR3 coding DNA: TGTGCCAGCAGTTCGACAGGGGGCGGCACCGGGGAGCTGTTTTTT.

With regard to this clonotype: A much larger clone differs by one base, so this may be a read error. This rearrangement joins TRBV20-1 to TRBJ1-3, with D unclear. V lost 5 bases and J 1 base, leaving 24 bases between the germline ends. Germline CDR1 and CDR2: DFQATT and SNEGSKA (reference sequence). CDR3 size: 18 residues. For the CDR3, the DNA is TGCAGTGCTGCCTCGGCCAGTGGGTTGATTAGGTCTGGAAACACCATATATTTT. The encoded protein is CSAASASGLIRSGNTIYF.

This clonotype came up a few times. CDR3 DNA: TGTGCCTGGAGTGGCCCTAGCGGGAGGGCGTTCGCGAACACCGGGGAGCTGTTTTTT. Protein product: CAWSGPSGRAFANTGELFF. The chain has TRBV30 and TRBJ2-2; 12 positions agree with TRBD2. The V segment lost 1 base and the J segment 0 bases; nucleotides outside the gene matches: 9. CDR1 GTSNPN and CDR2 SVGIG come from the germline V gene (reference sequence). The CDR3 totals 19 residues.

This clonotype showed up many times. This rearrangement joins TRBV11-2 to TRBJ2-5; 10 nucleotides align to TRBD2. This CDR3 spans 16 amino acids. In germline, CDR1 is SGHAT, CDR2 FQNNGV. Trimming removed 4 bases from V and 2 bases from J; junction bases left unmatched: 7. The DNA for the CDR3 is TGTGCCAGCAGCTCGTCTAGCGGGAGAAGGCAAGAGACCCAGTACTTC. Translation gives CASSSSSGRRQETQYF.

This clonotype was recorded at least ten times. The chain employs TRBV20-1 and TRBJ1-2, with D maybe TRBD1 (5 bases). Trimming cost V 0 bases and J 2 bases, with 16 bases left between them. Germline values: CDR1 DFQATT, CDR2 SNEGSKA (reference sequence). This CDR3 contains 16 residues. DNA for the CDR3: TGCAGTGCTAGAGAGGCAGGGCGCTCTCTAAACTATGGCTACACCTTC. Translating it yields CSAREAGRSLNYGYTF.

The chain combines TRBV12-3 or TRBV12-4 with TRBJ1-5; TRBD1 matches at 8 bases. V was pared by 3 bases and J by 7 bases, with 5 bases of the junction left unmatched. This CDR3 comprises 14 residues. The CDR3 DNA sequence: TGTGCCAGCAGTTTCCAGGGGGCCCACCAGCCCCAGCATTTT. Encoded protein: CASSFQGAHQPQHF.

This clonotype came up many times. This sequence joins TRBV29-1 and TRBJ2-3, with 8 bases lining up with TRBD2. Germline values: CDR1 SQVTM, CDR2 ANQGSEA. V lost 4 bases to trimming and J lost 0 bases; unmatched junction nucleotides: 12. The CDR3 runs to 17 residues. Here the CDR3 DNA reads TGCAGCGTTGTCGGGAGGGACCCTAGTGTCAGCACAGATACGCAGTATTTT. It encodes CSVVGRDPSVSTDTQYF.

This clonotype came up many times. V usage is TRBV5-8 and J usage is TRBJ1-3, with D tentatively TRBD1 (5 bases). V shed 0 bases and J shed 3 bases, with 10 bases lying between them. The germline V gene encodes CDR1 SGHTS and CDR2 YDEGEE. The CDR3 contains 15 residues. CDR3 in DNA: TGTGCCAGCAGCTTGGGACAGCTGTTTGGAAACACCATATATTTT. This encodes CASSLGQLFGNTIYF.

This clonotype was recorded many times. The chain has TRBV20-1 and TRBJ1-1, with TRBD1 matching 9 bases. Germline CDR1 reads DFQATT; CDR2 reads SNEGSKA (reference sequence). This CDR3 region has 10 residues. The junction had 1 base not matched to a gene; V was cut back by 4 bases and J by 10 bases. CDR3 sequence reads: CSAKQGAAFF. The CDR3 region has the DNA TGCAGTGCTAAACAGGGGGCAGCTTTCTTT.

This chain links TRBV5-5 with TRBJ1-2; D is unclear. Germline V gene lookup returns CDR1 SGHKS and CDR2 YYEKEE (reference sequence). V was clipped by 0 bases and J by 8 bases, with 20 bases between them. The length of the CDR3 is 16 residues. The CDR3: CASSLARPDQTTGYTF. CDR3 DNA: TGTGCCAGCAGCTTGGCCCGGCCCGATCAAACGACGGGCTACACCTTC.

The gene calls are TRBV6-5 and TRBJ1-6; D gene ambiguous. This CDR3 spans 13 amino acids. CDR1 is MNHEY, CDR2 SVGAGI, per germline. V shed 2 bases and J shed 10 bases, with 9 bases lying between them. The CDR3 sequence is CASSYGGGSPLHF. In DNA form, the CDR3 reads TGTGCCAGCAGTTACGGTGGAGGCTCACCCCTCCACTTT.

This clonotype was counted at least ten times. The chain has TRBV20-1 and TRBJ2-1; D may match TRBD1 or TRBD2 (5 bases each). CDR1 and CDR2 from the germline V gene are DFQATT and SNEGSKA (reference sequence). Trimming removed 3 bases from V and 1 base from J, with 19 bases in between. The CDR3 consists of 17 residues. The CDR3 DNA follows: TGCAGTGCTAGGGATCCTCGACCCGGGGCGTCCTACAATGAGCAGTTCTTC. This codes for CSARDPRPGASYNEQFF.

This clonotype was seen ten or more times. The chain couples TRBV7-2 to TRBJ2-7; 9 bases line up with TRBD2. Trimming cost V 2 bases and J 7 bases; bases outside gene matches: 15. Per the germline V gene, CDR1 is SGHTA and CDR2 is FQGNSA. This CDR3 has 17 amino acids. For the CDR3, the DNA is TGTGCCAGCAGCTTACCCCGGGGTAGCGGGAGTTTGGAAGAGCAGTACTTC. Its translation: CASSLPRGSGSLEEQYF.

The chain is built from TRBV18 and TRBJ1-1; D not certain. There are 15 residues in the CDR3. CDR1 is KGHSH, CDR2 LQKENI, per germline. V lost 2 bases and J lost 2, with 12 bases in between. CDR3 in DNA: TGTGCCAGCTCACCAACCGGGCCCGGCAACACTGAAGCTTTCTTT. As protein: CASSPTGPGNTEAFF.

Ten or more counts support this clonotype. The chain has TRBV12-3 or TRBV12-4 and TRBJ2-2; D might be TRBD1 (6 bases). The CDR3 covers 13 residues. Between the trimmed V and J ends, which lost 8 bases and 4 bases, there was a span of 11 bases. For the CDR3, the DNA is TGTGCCAGCTACAGGGTTTCCACCGGGGAGCTGTTTTTT. It encodes CASYRVSTGELFF.

The chain recombines TRBV20-1 with TRBJ2-7; a weak D match, TRBD2 (5 bases). Germline CDR1 is DFQATT and CDR2 is SNEGSKA (reference sequence). The CDR3 has 12 amino acids. CDR3: CSRAEGPSEQYF. DNA for the CDR3: TGCAGCCGAGCGGAAGGCCCCTCCGAGCAGTACTTC.

In this sample, this clonotype turned up many times. CDR3 nucleotide sequence: TGCAGTGCTAGAGAGTGGGGGGAAATGAACATTCAGTACTTC. It codes for CSAREWGEMNIQYF. The chain joins TRBV20-1 to TRBJ2-4, with a tentative D call TRBD2 (6 bases). The CDR3 is made up of 14 amino acids. Trimming pared 0 bases from V and 7 bases from J, leaving 13 bases between. CDR1 and CDR2 (germline): DFQATT, SNEGSKA (reference sequence).

This clonotype was detected many times. The genes are TRBV15 and TRBJ2-3, with D hard to call. CDR3 length: 16 residues. Trimming removed 4 bases from V and 0 bases from J, with 14 bases in between. From germline, CDR1 is LNHNV and CDR2 YYDKDF (reference sequence). The CDR3 loop is CATSNPPQPSTDTQYF. CDR3 coding DNA: TGTGCCACCAGCAACCCACCCCAACCTAGCACAGATACGCAGTATTTT.